This TCR beta chain came from a study of blood T cell repertoires in COVID-19. Study background: Specimens from acute and convalescent COVID-19 originated in the United States, Italy and Spain. Nucleic acid was either cDNA or gDNA, and it came from T cells, B-cell-depleted T cells, or PBMCs.

Profiling relied on immunoSEQ multiplex PCR, and the TCRdb table lists in-frame clones only, not all of them. The table lists 130,000 to 150,000 clones, more than 65% of them singletons. CDR1 LNHDA and CDR2 SQIVND come from the germline V gene (reference sequence). The CDR3 is made up of 15 amino acids. V shed 5 bases, J shed 1 base, and the junction held 4 bases outside the gene matches. This TCR came from a man between 60 and 70 years old with active or convalescent COVID-19. Sequenced: peripheral blood. The V and J genes are TRBV19 and TRBJ2-1; TRBD1 matches 8 bases. The CDR3 region has the DNA TGTGCCAGTAGTGCTACAGGGGGATCCTACAATGAGCAGTTCTTC. This codes for CASSATGGSYNEQFF.